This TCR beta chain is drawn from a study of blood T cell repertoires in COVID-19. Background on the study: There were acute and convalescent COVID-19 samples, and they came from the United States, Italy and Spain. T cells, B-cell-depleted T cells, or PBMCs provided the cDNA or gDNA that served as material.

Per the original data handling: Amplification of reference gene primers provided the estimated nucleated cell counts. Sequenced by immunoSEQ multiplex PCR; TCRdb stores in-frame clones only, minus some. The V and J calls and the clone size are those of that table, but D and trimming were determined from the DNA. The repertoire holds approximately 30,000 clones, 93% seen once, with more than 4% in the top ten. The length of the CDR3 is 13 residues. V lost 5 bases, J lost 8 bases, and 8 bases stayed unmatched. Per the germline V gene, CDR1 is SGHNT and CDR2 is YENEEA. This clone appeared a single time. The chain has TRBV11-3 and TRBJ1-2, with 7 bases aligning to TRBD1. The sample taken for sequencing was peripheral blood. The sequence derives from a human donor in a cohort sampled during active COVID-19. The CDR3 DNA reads TGTGCCAGCAGCGCGGGGACAGTCGGGGGCTACACCTTC. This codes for CASSAGTVGGYTF.